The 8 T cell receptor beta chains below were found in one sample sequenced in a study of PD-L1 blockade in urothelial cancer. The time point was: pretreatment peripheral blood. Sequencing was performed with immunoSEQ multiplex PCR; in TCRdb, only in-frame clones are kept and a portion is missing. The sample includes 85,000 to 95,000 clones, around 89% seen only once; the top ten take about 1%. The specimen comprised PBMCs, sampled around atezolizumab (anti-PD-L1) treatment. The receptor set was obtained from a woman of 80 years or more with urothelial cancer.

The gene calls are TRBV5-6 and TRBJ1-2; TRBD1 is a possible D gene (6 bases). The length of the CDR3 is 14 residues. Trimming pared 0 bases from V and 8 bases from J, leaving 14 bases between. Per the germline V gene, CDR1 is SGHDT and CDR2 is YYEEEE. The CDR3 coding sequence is TGTGCCAGCAGCTTGGGCAGCCAGGGGTTCGGCTACACCTTC. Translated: CASSLGSQGFGYTF.

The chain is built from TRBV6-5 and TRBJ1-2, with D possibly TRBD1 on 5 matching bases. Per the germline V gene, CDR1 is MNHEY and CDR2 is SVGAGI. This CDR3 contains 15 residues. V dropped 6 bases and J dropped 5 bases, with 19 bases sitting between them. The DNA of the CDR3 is TGTGCCAGCAGCCCTGGGACTGACAGTCGTTATGGCTACACCTTC. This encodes CASSPGTDSRYGYTF.

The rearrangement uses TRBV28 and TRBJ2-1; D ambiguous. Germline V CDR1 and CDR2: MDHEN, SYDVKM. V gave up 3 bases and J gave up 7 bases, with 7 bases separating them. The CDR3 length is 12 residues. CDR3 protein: CASSFSWNEQFF. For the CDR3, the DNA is TGTGCCAGCAGTTTTAGTTGGAATGAGCAGTTCTTC.

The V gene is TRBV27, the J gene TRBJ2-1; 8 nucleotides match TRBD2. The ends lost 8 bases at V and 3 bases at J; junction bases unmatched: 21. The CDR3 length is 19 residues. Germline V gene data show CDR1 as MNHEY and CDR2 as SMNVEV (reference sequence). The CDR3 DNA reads TGTGCCAGCTCGGGAGGGGACACCCGAGCGGGATGGCACTACAATGAGCAGTTCTTC. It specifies CASSGGDTRAGWHYNEQFF.

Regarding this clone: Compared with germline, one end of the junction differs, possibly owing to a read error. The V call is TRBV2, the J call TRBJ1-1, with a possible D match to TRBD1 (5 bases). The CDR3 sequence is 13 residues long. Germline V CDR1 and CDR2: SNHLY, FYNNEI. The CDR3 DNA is TGTGCCAGCAGAGAAGAGGCGCAGGGTATAACTTTCTTT. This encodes CASREEAQGITFF.

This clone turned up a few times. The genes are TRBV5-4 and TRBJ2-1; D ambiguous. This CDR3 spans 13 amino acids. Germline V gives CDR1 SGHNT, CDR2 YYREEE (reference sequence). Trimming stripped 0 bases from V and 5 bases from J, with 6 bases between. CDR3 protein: CASSLEPHNEQFF. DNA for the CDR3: TGTGCCAGCAGCTTGGAGCCCCACAATGAGCAGTTCTTC.

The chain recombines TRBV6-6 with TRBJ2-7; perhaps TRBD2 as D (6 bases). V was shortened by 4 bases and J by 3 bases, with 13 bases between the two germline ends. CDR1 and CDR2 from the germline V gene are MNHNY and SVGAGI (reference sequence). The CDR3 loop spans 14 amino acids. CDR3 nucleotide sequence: TGTGCCAGCAGTTCCCGAGACGGGAGCTACGAGCAGTACTTC. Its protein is CASSSRDGSYEQYF.

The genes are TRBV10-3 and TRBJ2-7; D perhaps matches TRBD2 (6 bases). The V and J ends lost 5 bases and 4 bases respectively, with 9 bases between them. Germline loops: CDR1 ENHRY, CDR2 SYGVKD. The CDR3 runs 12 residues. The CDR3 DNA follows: TGTGCCATCAGTACCCGGGGGTACGAGCAGTACTTC. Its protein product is CAISTRGYEQYF.